The next 4 T cell receptor beta chains were all read from a single sample in a study of blood T cell repertoires in COVID-19. The method was immunoSEQ multiplex PCR; TCRdb's version includes in-frame clones alone and lacks a portion of them. The repertoire includes under 300,000 clones, roughly 80% of them detected once, and roughly 1.5% sits in the top ten. Source material: peripheral blood. Every receptor here comes from a human donor with COVID-19, enrolled during active disease. The donor label of this sample is uncertain.

V is TRBV21-1 and J is TRBJ1-2; the tabulated D call, TRBD1, remains unverified against the DNA. TRBV21-1 is a known pseudogene. This CDR3 spans 15 amino acids. This chain's CDR3 is CASCWTGFINYGYTF. DNA of the CDR3: TGTGCCAGCTGTTGGACAGGCTTCATTAACTATGGCTACACCTTC.

As concerns this clone: An end of the junction does not agree with germline; a read error may underlie this. The chain joins TRBV18 to TRBJ2-2, with 7 nucleotides matching TRBD2. The CDR3 totals 18 residues. Germline V gives CDR1 KGHSH, CDR2 LQKENI. In nucleotides, the CDR3 is TGTGCCAGCTTACCAAGGGCCCCCGGGACTACGAACACCGGGGAGCTGTTTTTT. As protein: CASLPRAPGTTNTGELFF.

The chain employs TRBV14 and TRBJ2-2, with 9 positions matching TRBD1. There are 15 residues in the CDR3. CDR1 is SGHDN, CDR2 FVKESK, per germline. J was trimmed by 6 bases and V by 4 bases; bases with no gene match: 6. This CDR3 is CASSLRTGAAGELFF. The CDR3 DNA reads as TGTGCCAGCAGCCTCCGGACAGGGGCGGCCGGGGAGCTGTTTTTT.

This clone was recorded at least ten times. V is TRBV6-2 or TRBV6-3 and J is TRBJ1-1; maybe TRBD1 (6 bases). Germline-derived CDR1 and CDR2 are MNHEY and SVGEGT. CDR3 length: 16 residues. V gave up 0 bases and J gave up 5 bases, with 16 bases separating them. CDR3 sequence: CASSYSSGEGKTEAFF. The CDR3 bases are TGTGCCAGCAGTTACTCTTCAGGGGAGGGTAAAACTGAAGCTTTCTTT.